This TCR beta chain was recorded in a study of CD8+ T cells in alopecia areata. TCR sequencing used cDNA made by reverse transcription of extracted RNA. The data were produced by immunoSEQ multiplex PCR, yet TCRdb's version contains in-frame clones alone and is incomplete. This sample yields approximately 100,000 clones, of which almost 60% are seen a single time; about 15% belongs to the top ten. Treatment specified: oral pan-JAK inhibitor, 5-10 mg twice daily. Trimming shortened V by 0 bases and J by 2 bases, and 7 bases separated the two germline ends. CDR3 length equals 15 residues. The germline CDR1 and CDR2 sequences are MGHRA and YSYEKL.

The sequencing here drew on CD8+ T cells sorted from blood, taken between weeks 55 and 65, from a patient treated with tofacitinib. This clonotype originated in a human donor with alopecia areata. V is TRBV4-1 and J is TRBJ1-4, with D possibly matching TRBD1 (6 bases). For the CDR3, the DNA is TGCGCCAGCAGCCAAGACAGGGGCACTAATGAAAAACTGTTTTTT. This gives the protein CASSQDRGTNEKLFF.